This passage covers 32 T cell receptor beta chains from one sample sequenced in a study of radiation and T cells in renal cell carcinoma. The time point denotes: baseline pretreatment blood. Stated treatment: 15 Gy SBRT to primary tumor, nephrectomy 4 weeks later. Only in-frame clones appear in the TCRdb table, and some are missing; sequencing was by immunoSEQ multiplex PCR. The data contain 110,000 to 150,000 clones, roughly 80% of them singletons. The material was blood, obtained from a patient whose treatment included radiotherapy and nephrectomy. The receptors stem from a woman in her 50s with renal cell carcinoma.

The DNA for the CDR3 is TGCGCCAGCAGCTTGGATGCCAATAGGAACACCGGGGAGCTGTTTTTT. Translating it yields CASSLDANRNTGELFF. This chain links TRBV5-1 with TRBJ2-2; D not resolved. The CDR3 sequence is 16 residues long. Deletions cut 0 bases from V and 1 base from J, with 10 bases between. Germline CDR1 is SGHRS and CDR2 is YFSETQ.

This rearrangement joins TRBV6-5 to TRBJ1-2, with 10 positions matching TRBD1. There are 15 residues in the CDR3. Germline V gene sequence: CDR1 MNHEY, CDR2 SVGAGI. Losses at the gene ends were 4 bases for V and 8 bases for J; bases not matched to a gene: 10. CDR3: CASSWDRGVVGGYTF. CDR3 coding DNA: TGTGCCAGCAGTTGGGACAGGGGAGTGGTGGGAGGCTACACCTTC.

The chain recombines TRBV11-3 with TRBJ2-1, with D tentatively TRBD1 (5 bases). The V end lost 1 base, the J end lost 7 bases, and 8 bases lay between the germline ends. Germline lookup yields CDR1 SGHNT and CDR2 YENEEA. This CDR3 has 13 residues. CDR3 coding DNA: TGTGCCAGCAGCTTAGGGGCAGGGAATGAGCAGTTCTTC. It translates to CASSLGAGNEQFF.

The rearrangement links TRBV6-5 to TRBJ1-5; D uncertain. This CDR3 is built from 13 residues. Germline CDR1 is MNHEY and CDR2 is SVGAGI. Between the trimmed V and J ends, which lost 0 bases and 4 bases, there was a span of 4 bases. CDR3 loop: CASSYSKNQPQHF. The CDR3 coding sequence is TGTGCCAGCAGTTACTCGAAGAATCAGCCCCAGCATTTT.

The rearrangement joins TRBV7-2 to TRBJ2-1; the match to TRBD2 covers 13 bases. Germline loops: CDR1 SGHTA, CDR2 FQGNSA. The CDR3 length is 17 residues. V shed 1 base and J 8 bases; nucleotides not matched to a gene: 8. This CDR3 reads CASSLEGQGLAGDEQFF. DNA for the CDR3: TGTGCCAGCAGCTTAGAGGGCCAAGGACTAGCGGGAGATGAGCAGTTCTTC.

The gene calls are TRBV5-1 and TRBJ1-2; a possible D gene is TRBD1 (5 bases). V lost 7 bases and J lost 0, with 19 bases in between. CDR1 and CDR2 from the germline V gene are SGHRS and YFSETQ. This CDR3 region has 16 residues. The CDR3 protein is CASRRDTGEANYGYTF. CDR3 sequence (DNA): TGCGCCAGCCGAAGAGATACAGGAGAAGCTAACTATGGCTACACCTTC.

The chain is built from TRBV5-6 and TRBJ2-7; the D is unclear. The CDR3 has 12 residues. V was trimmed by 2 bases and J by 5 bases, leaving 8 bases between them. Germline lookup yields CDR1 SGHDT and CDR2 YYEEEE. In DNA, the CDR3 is TGTGCCAGCAGCTTCGTTGTCAACGAGCAGTACTTC. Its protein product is CASSFVVNEQYF.

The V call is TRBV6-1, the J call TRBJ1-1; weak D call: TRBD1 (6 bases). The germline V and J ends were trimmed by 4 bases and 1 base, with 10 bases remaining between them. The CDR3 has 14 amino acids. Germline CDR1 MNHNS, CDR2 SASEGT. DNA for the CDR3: TGTGCCAGCAGTGGAATCAGGGGGAACACTGAAGCTTTCTTT. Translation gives CASSGIRGNTEAFF.

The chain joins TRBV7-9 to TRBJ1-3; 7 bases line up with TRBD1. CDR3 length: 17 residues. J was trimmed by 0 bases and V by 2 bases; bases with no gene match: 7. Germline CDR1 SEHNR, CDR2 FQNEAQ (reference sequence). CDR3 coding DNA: TGTGCCAGCAGCTTAACAGGGGCTTACCCCTCTGGAAACACCATATATTTT. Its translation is CASSLTGAYPSGNTIYF.

CDR3 in amino acids: CASIATGTAWGYTF. DNA of the CDR3: TGTGCCAGCATCGCCACAGGGACGGCTTGGGGCTACACCTTC. The chain has TRBV5-6 and TRBJ1-2, with TRBD1 as a possible D gene (6 bases). CDR1 and CDR2 from the germline V gene are SGHDT and YYEEEE. The V end was cut by 6 bases, the J end by 8 bases, with 20 bases between. CDR3 length equals 14 residues.

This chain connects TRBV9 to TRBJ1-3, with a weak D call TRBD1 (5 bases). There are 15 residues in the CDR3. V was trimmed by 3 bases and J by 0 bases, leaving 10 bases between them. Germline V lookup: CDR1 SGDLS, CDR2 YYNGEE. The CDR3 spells CASSDHRSSGNTIYF. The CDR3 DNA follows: TGTGCCAGCAGCGACCACAGGAGCTCTGGAAACACCATATATTTT. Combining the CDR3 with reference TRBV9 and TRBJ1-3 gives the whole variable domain DSGVTQTPKHLITATGQRVTLRCSPRSGDLSVYWYQQSLDQGLQFLIQYYNGEERAKGNILERFSAQQFPDLHSELNLSSLELGDSALYFCASSDHRSSGNTIYFGEGSWLTVV.

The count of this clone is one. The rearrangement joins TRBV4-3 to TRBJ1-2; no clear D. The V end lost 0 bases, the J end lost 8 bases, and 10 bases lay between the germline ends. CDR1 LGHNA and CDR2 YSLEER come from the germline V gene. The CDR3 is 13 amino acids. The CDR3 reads CASSQDRTTGYTF. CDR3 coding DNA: TGCGCCAGCAGCCAAGATCGAACGACCGGCTACACCTTC.

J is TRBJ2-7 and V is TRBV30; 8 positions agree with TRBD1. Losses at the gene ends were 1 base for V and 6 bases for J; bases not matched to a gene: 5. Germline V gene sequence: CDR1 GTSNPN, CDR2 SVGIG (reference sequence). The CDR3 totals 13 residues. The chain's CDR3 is CAWSGQGLSEQYF. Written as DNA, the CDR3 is TGTGCCTGGAGTGGACAGGGGTTATCCGAGCAGTACTTC.

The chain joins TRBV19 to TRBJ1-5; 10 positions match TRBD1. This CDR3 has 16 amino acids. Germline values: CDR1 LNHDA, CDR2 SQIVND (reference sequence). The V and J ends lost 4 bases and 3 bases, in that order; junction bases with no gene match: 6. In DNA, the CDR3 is TGTGCCAGTAGTAGACCGGGACAGGGGAACAATCAGCCCCAGCATTTT. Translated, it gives CASSRPGQGNNQPQHF.

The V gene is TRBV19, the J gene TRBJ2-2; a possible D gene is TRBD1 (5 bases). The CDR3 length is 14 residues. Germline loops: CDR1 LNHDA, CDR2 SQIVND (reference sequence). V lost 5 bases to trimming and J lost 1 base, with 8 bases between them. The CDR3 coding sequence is TGTGCCAGTAGTGGACAAGTGAACACCGGGGAGCTGTTTTTT. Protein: CASSGQVNTGELFF.

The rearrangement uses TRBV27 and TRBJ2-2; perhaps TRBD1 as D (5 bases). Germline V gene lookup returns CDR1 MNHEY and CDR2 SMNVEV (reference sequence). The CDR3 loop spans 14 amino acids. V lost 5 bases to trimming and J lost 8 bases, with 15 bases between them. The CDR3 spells CASSPSRRAGELFF. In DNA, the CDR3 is TGTGCCAGCAGTCCCTCCCGCAGGGCGGGGGAGCTGTTTTTT.

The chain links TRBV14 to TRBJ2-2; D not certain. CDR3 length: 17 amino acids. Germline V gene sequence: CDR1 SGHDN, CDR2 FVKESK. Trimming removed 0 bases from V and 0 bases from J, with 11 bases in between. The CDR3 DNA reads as TGTGCCAGCAGCCAAGATCTAGGCAGCGCGAACACCGGGGAGCTGTTTTTT. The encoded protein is CASSQDLGSANTGELFF.

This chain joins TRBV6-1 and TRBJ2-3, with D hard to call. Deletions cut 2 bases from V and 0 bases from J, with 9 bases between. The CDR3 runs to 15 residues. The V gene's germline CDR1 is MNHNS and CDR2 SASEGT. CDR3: CASSETPDSTDTQYF. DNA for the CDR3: TGTGCCAGCAGTGAAACCCCGGACAGCACAGATACGCAGTATTTT.

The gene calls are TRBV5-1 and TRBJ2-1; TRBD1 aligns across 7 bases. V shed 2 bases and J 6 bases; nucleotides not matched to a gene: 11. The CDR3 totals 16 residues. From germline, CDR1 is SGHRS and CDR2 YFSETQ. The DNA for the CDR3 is TGCGCCAGCAGCTTCAAGTACAGGGGAATTCGCAATGAGCAGTTCTTC. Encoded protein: CASSFKYRGIRNEQFF.

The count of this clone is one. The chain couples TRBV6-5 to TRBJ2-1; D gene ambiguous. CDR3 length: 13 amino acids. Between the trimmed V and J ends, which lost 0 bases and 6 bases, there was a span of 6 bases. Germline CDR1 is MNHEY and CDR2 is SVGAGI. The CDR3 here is CASSYSYGNEQFF. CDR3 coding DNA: TGTGCCAGCAGTTACTCGTACGGCAATGAGCAGTTCTTC.

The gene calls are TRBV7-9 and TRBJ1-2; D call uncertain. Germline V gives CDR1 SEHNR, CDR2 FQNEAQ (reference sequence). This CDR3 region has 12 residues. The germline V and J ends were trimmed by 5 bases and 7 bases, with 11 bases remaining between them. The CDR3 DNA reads TGTGCCAGCAGCGATGGAGGGAGTGGCTACACCTTC. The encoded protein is CASSDGGSGYTF.

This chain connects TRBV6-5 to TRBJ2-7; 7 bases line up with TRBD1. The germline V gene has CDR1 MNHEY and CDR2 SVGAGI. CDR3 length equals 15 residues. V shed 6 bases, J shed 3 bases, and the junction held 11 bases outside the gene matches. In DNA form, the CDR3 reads TGTGCCAGCAGGGGATTGACAGGGAATCTCTACGAGCAGTACTTC. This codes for CASRGLTGNLYEQYF.

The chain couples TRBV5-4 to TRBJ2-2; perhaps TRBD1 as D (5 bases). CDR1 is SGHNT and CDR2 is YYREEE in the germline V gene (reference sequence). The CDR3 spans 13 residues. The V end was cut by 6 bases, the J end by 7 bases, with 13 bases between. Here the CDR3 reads CASTSRQLGELFF. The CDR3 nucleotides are TGTGCCAGCACTTCCCGACAGCTCGGGGAGCTGTTTTTT.

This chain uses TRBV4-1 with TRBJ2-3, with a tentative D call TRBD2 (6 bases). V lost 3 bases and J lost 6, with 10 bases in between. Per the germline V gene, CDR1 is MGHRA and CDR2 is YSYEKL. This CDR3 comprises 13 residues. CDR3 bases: TGCGCCAGCAGCCAGGGGGACTCGGATACGCAGTATTTT. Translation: CASSQGDSDTQYF.

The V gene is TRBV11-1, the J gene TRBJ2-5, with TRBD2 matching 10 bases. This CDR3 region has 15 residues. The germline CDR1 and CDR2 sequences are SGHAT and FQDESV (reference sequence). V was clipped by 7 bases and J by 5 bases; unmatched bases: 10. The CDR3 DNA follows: TGTGCCAGCACCTACAGCGGGAGGGCCAGGGAGACCCAGTACTTC. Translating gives CASTYSGRARETQYF. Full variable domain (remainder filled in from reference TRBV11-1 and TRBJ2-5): EAEVAQSPRYKITEKSQAVAFWCDPISGHATLYWYRQILGQGPELLVQFQDESVVDDSQLPKDRFSAERLKGVDSTLKIQPAELGDSAMYLCASTYSGRARETQYFGPGTRLLVL.

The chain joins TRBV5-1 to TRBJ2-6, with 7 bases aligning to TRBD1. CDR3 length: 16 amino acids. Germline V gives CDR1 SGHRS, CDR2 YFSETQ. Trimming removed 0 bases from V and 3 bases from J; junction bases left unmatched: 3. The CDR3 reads CASSLGQGYGANVLTF. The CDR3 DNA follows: TGCGCCAGCAGCTTGGGACAGGGATATGGGGCCAACGTCCTGACTTTC. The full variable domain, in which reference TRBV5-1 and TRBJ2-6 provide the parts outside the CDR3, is KAGVTQTPRYLIKTRGQQVTLSCSPISGHRSVSWYQQTPGQGLQFLFEYFSETQRNKGNFPGRFSGRQFSNSRSEMNVSTLELGDSALYLCASSLGQGYGANVLTFGAGSRLTVL.

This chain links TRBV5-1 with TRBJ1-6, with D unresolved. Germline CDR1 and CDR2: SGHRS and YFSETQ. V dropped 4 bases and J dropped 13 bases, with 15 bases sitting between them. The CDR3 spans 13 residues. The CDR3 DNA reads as TGCGCCAGCAGCCCGGGTCAGAGGGCGCCCCTCCACTTT. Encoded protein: CASSPGQRAPLHF. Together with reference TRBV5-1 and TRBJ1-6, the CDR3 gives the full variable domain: KAGVTQTPRYLIKTRGQQVTLSCSPISGHRSVSWYQQTPGQGLQFLFEYFSETQRNKGNFPGRFSGRQFSNSRSEMNVSTLELGDSALYLCASSPGQRAPLHFGNGTRLTVT.

CDR3 amino acids: CASSQGGLAGDYEQYF. In DNA, the CDR3 is TGCGCCAGCAGCCAAGGGGGACTAGCGGGCGACTACGAGCAGTACTTC. V usage is TRBV4-3 and J usage is TRBJ2-7, with 12 bases that match TRBD2. The CDR3 totals 16 residues. After removal of 1 base from V and 3 bases from J, the junction contained 4 bases not matched to a gene. Per germline, CDR1 LGHNA and CDR2 YSLEER.

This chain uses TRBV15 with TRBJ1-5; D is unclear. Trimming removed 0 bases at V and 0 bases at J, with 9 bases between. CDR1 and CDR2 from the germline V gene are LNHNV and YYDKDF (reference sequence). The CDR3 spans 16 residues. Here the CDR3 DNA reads TGTGCCACCAGCAGAGAACGGAGGTATAGCAATCAGCCCCAGCATTTT. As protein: CATSRERRYSNQPQHF.

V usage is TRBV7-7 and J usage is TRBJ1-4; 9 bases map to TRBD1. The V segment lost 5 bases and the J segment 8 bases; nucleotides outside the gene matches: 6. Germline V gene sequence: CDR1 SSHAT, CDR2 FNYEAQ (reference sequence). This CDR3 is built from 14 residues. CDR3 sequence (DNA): TGTGCCAGCAGCCCAGGACAGGGGTTGGAAAAACTGTTTTTT. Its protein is CASSPGQGLEKLFF.

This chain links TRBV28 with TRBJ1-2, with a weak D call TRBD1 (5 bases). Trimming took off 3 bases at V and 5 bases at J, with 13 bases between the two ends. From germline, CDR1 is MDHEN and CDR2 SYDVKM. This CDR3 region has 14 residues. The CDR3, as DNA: TGTGCCAGCAGTTTGGCACAGGTCCCTTATGGCTACACCTTC. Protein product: CASSLAQVPYGYTF.

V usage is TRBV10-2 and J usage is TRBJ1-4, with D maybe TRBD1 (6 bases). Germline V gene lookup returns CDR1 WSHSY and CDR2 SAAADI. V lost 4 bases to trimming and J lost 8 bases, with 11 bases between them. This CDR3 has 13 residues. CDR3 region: CASSVERGEKLFF. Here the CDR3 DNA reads TGCGCCAGCAGTGTAGAGAGGGGGGAAAAACTGTTTTTT.